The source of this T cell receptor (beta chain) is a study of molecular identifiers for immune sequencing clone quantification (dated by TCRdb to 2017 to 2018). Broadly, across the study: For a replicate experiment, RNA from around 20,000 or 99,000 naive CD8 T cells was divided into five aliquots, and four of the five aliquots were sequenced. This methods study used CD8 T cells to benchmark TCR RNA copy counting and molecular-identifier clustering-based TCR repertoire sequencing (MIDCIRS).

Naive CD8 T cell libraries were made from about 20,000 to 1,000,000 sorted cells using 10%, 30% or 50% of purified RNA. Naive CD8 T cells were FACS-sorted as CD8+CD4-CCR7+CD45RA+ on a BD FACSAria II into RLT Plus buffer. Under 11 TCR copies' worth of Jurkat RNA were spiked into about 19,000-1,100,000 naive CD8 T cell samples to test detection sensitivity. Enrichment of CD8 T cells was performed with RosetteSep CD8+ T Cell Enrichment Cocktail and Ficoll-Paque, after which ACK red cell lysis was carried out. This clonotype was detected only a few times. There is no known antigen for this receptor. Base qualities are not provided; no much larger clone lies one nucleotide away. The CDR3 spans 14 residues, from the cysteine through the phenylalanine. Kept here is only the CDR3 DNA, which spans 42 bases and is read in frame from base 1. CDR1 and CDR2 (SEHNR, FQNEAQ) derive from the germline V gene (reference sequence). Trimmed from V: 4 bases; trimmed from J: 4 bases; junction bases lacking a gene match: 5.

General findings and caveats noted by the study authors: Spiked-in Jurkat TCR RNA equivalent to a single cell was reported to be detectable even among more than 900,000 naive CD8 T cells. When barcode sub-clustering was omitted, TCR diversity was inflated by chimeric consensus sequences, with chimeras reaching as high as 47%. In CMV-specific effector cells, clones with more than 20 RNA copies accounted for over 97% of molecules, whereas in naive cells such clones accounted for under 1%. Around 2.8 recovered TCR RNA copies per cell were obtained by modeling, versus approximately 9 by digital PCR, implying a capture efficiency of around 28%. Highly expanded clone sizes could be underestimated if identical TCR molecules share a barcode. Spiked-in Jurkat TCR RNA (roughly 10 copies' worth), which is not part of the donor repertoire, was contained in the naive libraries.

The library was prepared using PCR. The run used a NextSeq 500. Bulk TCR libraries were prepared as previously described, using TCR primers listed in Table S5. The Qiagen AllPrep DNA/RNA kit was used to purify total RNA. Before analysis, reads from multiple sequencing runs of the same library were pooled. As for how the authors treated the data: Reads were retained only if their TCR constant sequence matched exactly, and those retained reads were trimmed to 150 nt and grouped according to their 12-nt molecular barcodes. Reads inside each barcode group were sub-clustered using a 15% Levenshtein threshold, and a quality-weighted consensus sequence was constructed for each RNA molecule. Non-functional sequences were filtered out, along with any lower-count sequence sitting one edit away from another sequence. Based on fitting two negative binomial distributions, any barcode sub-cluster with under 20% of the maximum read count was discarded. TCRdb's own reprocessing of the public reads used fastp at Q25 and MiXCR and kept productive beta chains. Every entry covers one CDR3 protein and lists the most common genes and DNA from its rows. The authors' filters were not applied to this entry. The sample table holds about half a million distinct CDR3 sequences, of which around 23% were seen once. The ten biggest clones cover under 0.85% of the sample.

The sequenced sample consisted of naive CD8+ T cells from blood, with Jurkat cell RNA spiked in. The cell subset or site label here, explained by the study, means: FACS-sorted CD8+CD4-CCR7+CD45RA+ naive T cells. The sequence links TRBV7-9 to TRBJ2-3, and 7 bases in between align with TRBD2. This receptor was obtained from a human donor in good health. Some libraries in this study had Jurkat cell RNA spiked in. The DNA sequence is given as TGTGCCAGCAGCTCCCAGGGAGGGGCAGATACGCAGTATTTT. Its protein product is CASSSQGGADTQYF.